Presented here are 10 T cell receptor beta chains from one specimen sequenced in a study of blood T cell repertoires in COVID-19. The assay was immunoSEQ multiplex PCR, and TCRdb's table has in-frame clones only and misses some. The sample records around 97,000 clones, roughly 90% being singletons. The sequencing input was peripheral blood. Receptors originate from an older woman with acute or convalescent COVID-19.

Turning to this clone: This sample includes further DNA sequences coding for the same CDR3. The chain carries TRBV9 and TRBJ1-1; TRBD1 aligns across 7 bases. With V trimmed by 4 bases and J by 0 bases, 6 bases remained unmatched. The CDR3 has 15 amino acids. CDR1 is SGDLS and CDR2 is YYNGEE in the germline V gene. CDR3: CASSPGDRLNTEAFF. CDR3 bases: TGTGCCAGCAGCCCAGGGGACAGACTGAACACTGAAGCTTTCTTT. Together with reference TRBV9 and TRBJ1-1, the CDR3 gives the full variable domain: DSGVTQTPKHLITATGQRVTLRCSPRSGDLSVYWYQQSLDQGLQFLIQYYNGEERAKGNILERFSAQQFPDLHSELNLSSLELGDSALYFCASSPGDRLNTEAFFGQGTRLTVV.

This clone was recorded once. The CDR3 DNA reads as TGCGCCAGCAGCTTCGAAGGGAGTAATGGCTACACCTTC. This sequence encodes CASSFEGSNGYTF. The chain recombines TRBV5-1 with TRBJ1-2; no definite D call. CDR1 is SGHRS and CDR2 is YFSETQ in the germline V gene. The CDR3 runs 13 residues. Trimming took off 2 bases at V and 6 bases at J, with 11 bases between the two ends.

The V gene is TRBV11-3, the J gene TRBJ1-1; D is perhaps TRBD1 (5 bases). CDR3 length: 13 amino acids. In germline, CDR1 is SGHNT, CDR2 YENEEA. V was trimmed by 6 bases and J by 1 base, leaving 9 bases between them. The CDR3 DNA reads TGTGCCAGCAGGCGCCAGGGGAACACTGAAGCTTTCTTT. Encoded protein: CASRRQGNTEAFF.

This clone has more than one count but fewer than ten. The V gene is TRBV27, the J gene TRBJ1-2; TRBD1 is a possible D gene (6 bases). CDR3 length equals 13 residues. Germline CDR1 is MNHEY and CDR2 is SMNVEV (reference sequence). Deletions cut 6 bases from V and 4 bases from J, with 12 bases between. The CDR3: CASRPTGPYGYTF. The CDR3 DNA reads TGTGCCAGCAGGCCGACAGGCCCCTATGGCTACACCTTC.

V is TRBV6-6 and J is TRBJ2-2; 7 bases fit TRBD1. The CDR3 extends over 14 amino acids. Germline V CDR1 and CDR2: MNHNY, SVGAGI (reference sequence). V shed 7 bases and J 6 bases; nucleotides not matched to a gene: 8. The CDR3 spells CASIDRGGSGELFF. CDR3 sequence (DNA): TGTGCCAGCATCGACCGAGGGGGCTCCGGGGAGCTGTTTTTT.

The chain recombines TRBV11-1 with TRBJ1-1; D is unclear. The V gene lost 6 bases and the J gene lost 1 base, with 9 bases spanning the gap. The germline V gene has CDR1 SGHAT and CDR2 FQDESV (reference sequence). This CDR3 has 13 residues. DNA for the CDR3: TGTGCCAGCAGAACAACAGCGAACACTGAAGCTTTCTTT. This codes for CASRTTANTEAFF.

CDR3 loop: CASSLRGSGRGADTQYF. The CDR3 DNA is TGTGCCAGCAGCTTAAGAGGTAGCGGGAGGGGCGCAGATACGCAGTATTTT. The V and J genes are TRBV13 and TRBJ2-3; 11 positions match TRBD2. Germline V gene sequence: CDR1 PRHDT, CDR2 FYEKMQ (reference sequence). Germline trimming cut 2 bases from V and 4 bases from J; bases unmatched to any gene: 8. The CDR3 runs to 17 residues.

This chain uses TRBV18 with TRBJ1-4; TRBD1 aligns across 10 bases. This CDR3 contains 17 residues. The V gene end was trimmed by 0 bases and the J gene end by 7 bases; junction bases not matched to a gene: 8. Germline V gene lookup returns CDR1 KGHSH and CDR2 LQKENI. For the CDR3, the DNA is TGTGCCAGCTCACCACCGGAGGCTGGGACAGGGGTTGAAAAACTGTTTTTT. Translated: CASSPPEAGTGVEKLFF.

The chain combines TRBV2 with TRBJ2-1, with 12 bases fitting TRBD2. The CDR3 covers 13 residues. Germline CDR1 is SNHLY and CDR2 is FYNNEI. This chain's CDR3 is CATSGRSKNEQFF. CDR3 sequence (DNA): TGTGCTACTAGCGGGAGGTCTAAAAATGAGCAGTTCTTC. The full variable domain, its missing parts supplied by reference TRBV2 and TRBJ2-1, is EPEVTQTPSHQVTQMGQEVILRCVPISNHLYFYWYRQILGQKVEFLVSFYNNEISEKSEIFDDQFSVERPDGSNFTLKIRSTKLEDSAMYFCATSGRSKNEQFFGPGTRLTVL.

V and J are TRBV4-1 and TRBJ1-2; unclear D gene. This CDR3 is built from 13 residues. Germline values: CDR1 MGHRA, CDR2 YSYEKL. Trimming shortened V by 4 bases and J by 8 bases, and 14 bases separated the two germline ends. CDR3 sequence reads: CASSPDTKGGYTF. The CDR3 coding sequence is TGCGCCAGCAGCCCCGACACAAAAGGAGGCTACACCTTC.